This T cell receptor (beta chain) was identified in a study of cytomegalovirus exposure and HLA in healthy donors. Profiling relied on immunoSEQ multiplex PCR, and the TCRdb table lists in-frame clones only, not all of them. The sample lists hundreds of thousands of clones; 75% to 90% were seen once. Trimming removed 4 bases from V and 2 bases from J, with 10 bases in between. The germline V gene encodes CDR1 SGDLS and CDR2 YYNGEE. The length of the CDR3 is 13 residues. The receptor comes from a woman between 18 and 29 years old in good health and CMV-seronegative. Sequenced material: PBMCs. The chain uses TRBV9 and TRBJ2-7, with a possible D match to TRBD2 (6 bases). The CDR3 bases are TGTGCCAGCAGCCCGGGGGACCCCTACGAGCAGTACTTC. Translation: CASSPGDPYEQYF.